This T cell receptor (beta chain) derives from a study of siplizumab effects on memory and regulatory T cells. Overall study results and limits: Naive T cells apparently outstripped memory cells in diversity and seemed major alloresponse contributors.

Of note for this clone: Its specificity is unknown.

The repertoire was sequenced with immunoSEQ multiplex PCR; TCRdb's copy has only in-frame clones and lacks some. The repertoire holds 75,000 to 100,000 clones, around 94% seen once, with roughly 0.3% in the top ten. The junction had 11 bases not matched to a gene; V was cut back by 7 bases and J by 9 bases. Per germline, CDR1 ENHRY and CDR2 SYGVKD. The CDR3 covers 16 residues. Sequencing was done on a sample of non-Treg CD4+ T cells sorted from blood. The sequence came from a human donor in good health. The V and J genes are TRBV10-3 and TRBJ2-1, with 14 bases identical to TRBD2. The CDR3 DNA reads as TGTGCCATCAACCCCCGGGGACTAGCGGGAGATGGTGAGCAGTTCTTC. Protein product: CAINPRGLAGDGEQFF.